The 14 T cell receptor beta chains given below trace back to one sample, sequenced in a study of T cells in localized non-small cell lung cancer. TCRdb's table, derived via immunoSEQ multiplex PCR, lists solely in-frame clones and lacks some. The sample consists of around 1,400 clones, about 40% of them appearing once. The sequences come from lung tumor tissue, collected before any cancer treatment. The receptors derive from a male donor older than 55 with stage I squamous cell lung carcinoma.

The rearrangement links TRBV2 to TRBJ2-2, with TRBD1 as a possible D gene (6 bases). CDR1 is SNHLY, CDR2 FYNNEI, per germline. V lost 4 bases and J lost 3, with 12 bases in between. The CDR3 contains 15 residues. CDR3 sequence reads: CASSGGTGYTGELFF. CDR3 in DNA: TGTGCCAGCAGTGGGGGAACAGGGTACACCGGGGAGCTGTTTTTT.

The sample holds a few counts of this clone. The chain joins TRBV28 to TRBJ2-1, with D perhaps TRBD2 (5 bases). The CDR3 has 12 amino acids. V shed 2 bases and J shed 8 bases, with 7 bases lying between them. CDR1 is MDHEN, CDR2 SYDVKM, per germline. This CDR3 is CASSLRRDEQFF. CDR3 nucleotides: TGTGCCAGCAGTTTAAGGCGGGATGAGCAGTTCTTC.

This clone was seen a handful of times. V and J are TRBV6-8 and TRBJ2-5; D gene ambiguous. The CDR3 has 13 residues. Germline V gives CDR1 MNHGY, CDR2 SAAAGT. The ends were cut back, 3 bases at V and 7 bases at J, with 12 bases in the middle. The DNA of the CDR3 is TGTGCCAGCAGTTATGGTTGGATGGGGACCCAGTACTTC. Protein sequence: CASSYGWMGTQYF.

There are a few counts of this clone. The chain links TRBV11-3 to TRBJ2-2; TRBD2 aligns across 7 bases. V lost 5 bases to trimming and J lost 6 bases; unmatched junction nucleotides: 18. From germline, CDR1 is SGHNT and CDR2 YENEEA. The CDR3 extends over 18 amino acids. The CDR3 loop reads CASSTSTGAEGGSGELFF. DNA of the CDR3: TGTGCCAGCAGCACCTCGACCGGAGCGGAGGGAGGGTCCGGGGAGCTGTTTTTT.

This chain links TRBV6-8 with TRBJ2-2; unclear D gene. The V and J ends lost 6 bases and 3 bases respectively, with 17 bases between them. CDR1 is MNHGY, CDR2 SAAAGT, per germline. The CDR3 spans 16 residues. CDR3 region: CASRPPPGPHTGELFF. The CDR3 DNA follows: TGTGCCAGCAGACCACCCCCTGGACCACACACCGGGGAGCTGTTTTTT.

This clone was found a few times. J is TRBJ2-7 and V is TRBV10-3, with 8 bases matching TRBD2. The CDR3 spans 16 residues. Per germline, CDR1 ENHRY and CDR2 SYGVKD. V lost 2 bases, J lost 2 bases, and 8 bases stayed unmatched. CDR3 in DNA: TGTGCCATCAGTGAGATGTCCGGGACTAGGGCCTACGAGCAGTACTTC. Amino acids: CAISEMSGTRAYEQYF.

The rearrangement joins TRBV6-4 to TRBJ2-3; D perhaps matches TRBD2 (6 bases). This CDR3 has 13 residues. Trimming shortened V by 0 bases and J by 9 bases, and 10 bases separated the two germline ends. Germline lookup yields CDR1 MRHNA and CDR2 SNTAGT. CDR3 sequence (DNA): TGTGCCAGCAGTGACTCCGGGGCGGGGACGCAGTATTTT. Translation: CASSDSGAGTQYF.

This clone was counted between two and nine times. J is TRBJ2-1 and V is TRBV25-1, with a possible D match to TRBD2 (5 bases). This CDR3 has 12 residues. Germline V gives CDR1 MGHDK, CDR2 SYGVNS. V was clipped by 5 bases and J by 8 bases, with 10 bases between them. CDR3 region: CASSTSSYEQFF. The DNA for the CDR3 is TGTGCCAGCAGTACTAGTTCATATGAGCAGTTCTTC.

In its sample, this clone was seen a few times. V is TRBV6-8 and J is TRBJ1-4; D perhaps matches TRBD1 (5 bases). Germline values: CDR1 MNHGY, CDR2 SAAAGT. This CDR3 region has 13 residues. Trimming removed 5 bases at V and 13 bases at J, with 17 bases between. CDR3: CASSAPGRSRLFF. The CDR3, as DNA: TGTGCCAGCAGTGCCCCGGGGCGAAGTAGACTGTTTTTT.

This clone turned up a few times. One end of the junction does not line up with germline, which may come from a read error. The gene calls are TRBV6-1 and TRBJ2-3; 7 nucleotides agree with TRBD2. The CDR3 loop spans 15 amino acids. Germline V gives CDR1 MNHNS, CDR2 SASEGT. The CDR3 protein is CAISEAGRSTDTQYF. The CDR3 coding sequence is TGTGCCATCAGTGAAGCGGGGAGAAGCACAGATACGCAGTATTTT.

The chain uses TRBV19 and TRBJ1-1; no clear D gene. The V end was cut by 6 bases, the J end by 1 base, with 6 bases between. The CDR3 sequence is 12 residues long. CDR1 LNHDA and CDR2 SQIVND come from the germline V gene (reference sequence). The CDR3 sequence: CASSTWNTEAFF. The CDR3 bases are TGTGCCAGTAGCACATGGAACACTGAAGCTTTCTTT.

This clone was seen a few times. The chain employs TRBV29-1 and TRBJ2-1, with 7 bases matching TRBD1. Germline CDR1 SQVTM, CDR2 ANQGSEA. The length of the CDR3 is 13 residues. Trimming took 3 bases from V and 5 from J; bases not matched to a gene: 4. CDR3 nucleotides: TGCAGCGTTGAGATAGACAGGGACAATGAGCAGTTCTTC. Its protein product is CSVEIDRDNEQFF.

This clone has only a few counts. The chain carries TRBV9 and TRBJ2-3, with D hard to call. V was shortened by 6 bases and J by 3 bases, with 17 bases between the two germline ends. CDR3 size: 15 residues. CDR1 SGDLS and CDR2 YYNGEE come from the germline V gene. CDR3 bases: TGTGCCAGCACTTTAATAGGGCTAGAAACAGATACGCAGTATTTT. The encoded protein is CASTLIGLETDTQYF.

By share, this clone ranks as medium-sized. V and J are TRBV6-8 and TRBJ2-7; 7 bases agree with TRBD1. The CDR3 length is 14 residues. The V gene's germline CDR1 is MNHGY and CDR2 SAAAGT. The trim removed 7 bases at V and 5 bases at J, leaving 11 bases unmatched. The CDR3 loop is CASIHRDRWHEQYF. As DNA, the CDR3 is TGTGCCAGCATCCACCGGGACAGATGGCACGAGCAGTACTTC.